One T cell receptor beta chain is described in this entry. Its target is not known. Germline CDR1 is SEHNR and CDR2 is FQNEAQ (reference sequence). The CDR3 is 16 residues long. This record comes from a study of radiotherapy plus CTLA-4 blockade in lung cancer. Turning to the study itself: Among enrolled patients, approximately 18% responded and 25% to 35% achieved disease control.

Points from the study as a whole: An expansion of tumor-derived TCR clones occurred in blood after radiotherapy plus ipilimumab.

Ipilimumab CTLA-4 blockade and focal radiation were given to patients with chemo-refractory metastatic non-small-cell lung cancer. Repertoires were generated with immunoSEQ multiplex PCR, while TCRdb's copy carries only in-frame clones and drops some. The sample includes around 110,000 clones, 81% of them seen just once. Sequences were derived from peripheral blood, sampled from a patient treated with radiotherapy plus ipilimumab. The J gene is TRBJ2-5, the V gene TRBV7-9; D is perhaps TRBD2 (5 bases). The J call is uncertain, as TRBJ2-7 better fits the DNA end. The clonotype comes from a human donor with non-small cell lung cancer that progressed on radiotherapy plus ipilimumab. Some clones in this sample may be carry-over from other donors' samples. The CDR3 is CASSLDVAGTNYEQYF. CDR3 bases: TGTGCCAGCAGCTTAGATGTTGCGGGCACAAACTACGAGCAGTACTTC.